The 7 T cell receptor beta chains below come from one sample, sequenced in a study of neurological immune-mediated disorders (dated by TCRdb to between 2017 and 2020). The time point label here, explained by the study, means: longitudinal time-point 3. The method behind the library was 5' RACE. The reads were generated on an Illumina HiSeq 2500. TCRdb reprocessed the public reads (quality trimming at Q25 with fastp, clone calling with MiXCR) and kept in-frame beta chains. Merged by CDR3 protein, the rows form single entries marked with the most common genes and DNA. For this sample the table gives roughly 100,000 distinct CDR3 sequences, of which 10% to 14% were detected only once. The top ten constitute 3.1% of the sample. The source material was PBMCs. The receptors derive from a female donor with HTLV-1-associated myelopathy (HAM/TSP).

This clonotype was seen at least ten times. The rearrangement joins TRBV2 to TRBJ1-6; possible D gene TRBD1, 5 bases. The germline gives CDR1 SNHLY, CDR2 FYNNEI. This CDR3 spans 15 amino acids. Trimming took off 3 bases at V and 7 bases at J, with 13 bases between the two ends. In DNA, the CDR3 is TGTGCCAGCAGTGAGGATTTCGGGGGAAATTCACCCCTCCACTTT. This sequence encodes CASSEDFGGNSPLHF.

Many counts were recorded for this clonotype. The genes are TRBV4-2 and TRBJ2-4, with 9 nucleotides matching TRBD2. The CDR3 has 19 residues. V trimming: 0 bases; J trimming: 0 bases; junction bases outside the gene matches: 9. Germline CDR1 reads LGHNA; CDR2 reads YNFKEQ. The CDR3 DNA follows: TGTGCCAGCAGCCAAGATGCCGCGGGGGGGAGCCTAGCCAAAAACATTCAGTACTTC. As protein: CASSQDAAGGSLAKNIQYF.

This clonotype occurred many times. The chain combines TRBV2 with TRBJ1-5; D unresolved. CDR3 length: 13 amino acids. The germline V gene encodes CDR1 SNHLY and CDR2 FYNNEI. Trimming took 6 bases from V and 0 from J, leaving 6 bases between them. The CDR3 DNA follows: TGTGCCAGCAGGCAGATTAGCAATCAGCCCCAGCATTTT. Amino acid sequence: CASRQISNQPQHF.

V and J are TRBV20-1 and TRBJ2-7; 9 positions agree with TRBD2. Looked up from germline, CDR1 is DFQATT and CDR2 is SNEGSKA (reference sequence). Germline trimming cut 0 bases from V and 1 base from J; bases unmatched to any gene: 4. This CDR3 is built from 15 residues. The CDR3 region is CSARDMTSGSYEQYF. Written as DNA, the CDR3 is TGCAGTGCTAGAGATATGACTAGCGGATCCTACGAGCAGTACTTC.

This clonotype came up many times. V is TRBV28 and J is TRBJ1-5; maybe TRBD1 (6 bases). In germline, CDR1 is MDHEN, CDR2 SYDVKM. The V gene lost 5 bases and the J gene lost 4 bases, with 15 bases spanning the gap. This CDR3 has 15 amino acids. Here the CDR3 reads CASSLEDSRNQPQHF. In DNA, the CDR3 is TGTGCCAGCAGTCTCGAGGACAGTCGGAATCAGCCCCAGCATTTT. The full variable domain, completed using reference TRBV28 and TRBJ1-5, is DVKVTQSSRYLVKRTGEKVFLECVQDMDHENMFWYRQDPGLGLRLIYFSYDVKMKEKGDIPEGYSVSREKKERFSLILESASTNQTSMYLCASSLEDSRNQPQHFGDGTRLSIL.

This clonotype came up many times. The chain has TRBV5-5 and TRBJ2-5, with D perhaps TRBD1 (6 bases). Trimming took off 2 bases at V and 5 bases at J, with 16 bases between the two ends. Germline CDR1 SGHKS, CDR2 YYEKEE (reference sequence). The CDR3 totals 15 residues. This chain's CDR3 is CASSFVGQITETQYF. CDR3 DNA: TGTGCCAGCAGCTTCGTAGGACAGATTACGGAGACCCAGTACTTC. Drawing the rest from reference TRBV5-5 and TRBJ2-5, the complete variable domain is DAGVTQSPTHLIKTRGQQVTLRCSPISGHKSVSWYQQVLGQGPQFIFQYYEKEERGRGNFPDRFSARQFPNYSSELNVNALLLGDSALYLCASSFVGQITETQYFGPGTRLLVL.

This clonotype was seen many times. V gene TRBV5-1 combines with J gene TRBJ2-5; D remains unclear. Germline assignment: CDR1 SGHRS and CDR2 YFSETQ. With 2 bases removed from V and 0 bases from J, the gap between germline ends came to 2 bases. The CDR3 length is 12 residues. The chain's CDR3 is CASSFDQETQYF. The CDR3 coding sequence is TGCGCCAGCAGCTTTGACCAAGAGACCCAGTACTTC.